Listed below are T cell receptor beta chains from one sample, sequenced in a study of cytomegalovirus exposure and HLA in healthy donors. Repertoires were generated with immunoSEQ multiplex PCR, while TCRdb's copy carries only in-frame clones and drops some. This table lists 70,000 or so clones. The material sequenced was PBMCs. All receptors derive from a female donor in good health and CMV-seropositive. Both conserved end residues are part of each CDR3. D genes are given only for firm matches.

d_gene	v_gene	j_gene	CDR3nt	CDR3aa
TRBD1	TRBV2	TRBJ1-2	TGTGCCAGCAGTGAAGGGACAGGGGGCGAATATGGCTACACCTTC	CASSEGTGGEYGYTF
-	TRBV11-2	TRBJ1-1	TGTGCCAGCAGCTTAGGGCGGGCGAACACTGAAGCTTTCTTT	CASSLGRANTEAFF
-	TRBV4-3	TRBJ2-1	TGCGCCAGCAGCCTAGGGAGGAACAATGAGCAGTTCTTC	CASSLGRNNEQFF
-	TRBV7-9	TRBJ2-3	TGTGCCAGCAGCCCTGGGGCTAGCGGCACAGATACGCAGTATTTT	CASSPGASGTDTQYF
-	TRBV30	TRBJ2-5	TGTGCCGGGAGTGTAGTGGGGGGGCAGGGGGAGACCCAGTACTTC	CAGSVVGGQGETQYF
TRBD1	TRBV7-2	TRBJ1-4	TGTGCCAGCAGCTTAGTAGGACAGGGGACTAATGAAAAACTGTTTTTT	CASSLVGQGTNEKLFF
-	TRBV7-9	TRBJ2-2	TGTGCCAGCAGCTTAAGTTGGGGCTTTGATGCCGGGGAGCTGTTTTTT	CASSLSWGFDAGELFF
TRBD2	TRBV13	TRBJ2-5	TGTGCCAGCAGCTTAGGCCCCAAAGAGCGGGAGGGCCAAGAGACCCAGTACTTC	CASSLGPKEREGQETQYF
-	TRBV2	TRBJ1-4	TGTGCCAGCTCGGGAAATGAAAAACTGTTTTTT	CASSGNEKLFF
TRBD1	TRBV27	TRBJ1-2	TGTGCCAGCCACGGACAGGATGGTTCGGGCTATGGCTACACCTTC	CASHGQDGSGYGYTF
-	TRBV5-1	TRBJ1-4	TGCGCCAGCAATGTTGGGCAGGAATCGGAAAAACTGTTTTTT	CASNVGQESEKLFF
-	TRBV5-8	TRBJ1-5	TGTGCCAGCAGCTTGACAGGGAATCAGCCCCAGCATTTT	CASSLTGNQPQHF
-	TRBV28	TRBJ2-1	TGTGCCAGCACTTCATCGTGGGGAGCGGAGAGAGGCGATGAGCAGTTCTTC	CASTSSWGAERGDEQFF
-	TRBV6-5	TRBJ2-2	TGTGCCAGCAGTTACTCGAGACAGAACACCGGGGAGCTGTTTTTT	CASSYSRQNTGELFF
-	TRBV9	TRBJ2-1	TGTGCCAGCAGCGTAGAATTCCGGGAGCCACCCTTCAATGAGCAGTTCTTC	CASSVEFREPPFNEQFF
TRBD2	TRBV13	TRBJ2-2	TGTGCCAGCAGCTCGGGACTAGTAGCCGGGGAGCTGTTTTTT	CASSSGLVAGELFF
TRBD1	TRBV10-3	TRBJ2-5	TGTGCCATCAGTGGTAGACAGGGGAGAGAGACCCAGTACTTC	CAISGRQGRETQYF
-	TRBV19	TRBJ1-1	TGTGCCAGTAGTATAGATCATAGCCTGGCGACTGAAGCTTTCTTT	CASSIDHSLATEAFF
-	TRBV28	TRBJ1-4	TGTGCCAGCAGTTCTCCGGGACAAGCTATTGGAAAACTGTTTTTT	CASSSPGQAIGKLFF
-	TRBV4-3	TRBJ1-2	TGCGCCAGCAGTCAAACGGGGGGAGGTGTGTTTGGCTACACCTTC	CASSQTGGGVFGYTF
-	TRBV19	TRBJ1-1	TGTGCCAGCGAGAGGGTAGCAGGGGTCACTGAAGCTTTCTTC	CASERVAGVTEAFF
-	TRBV29-1	TRBJ2-3	TGCAGCGTTGTTCTAGGGGTGTTCGATACGCAGTATTTT	CSVVLGVFDTQYF
-	TRBV10-3	TRBJ1-3	TGTGCCATCAGGGTAACAGGCCTCTCTGGAAACACCATATATTTT	CAIRVTGLSGNTIYF
TRBD1	TRBV6-5	TRBJ2-7	TGTGCCAGCAGTACCGAGGGACAGGGCTCCTACGAGCAGTACTTC	CASSTEGQGSYEQYF
-	TRBV6-5	TRBJ1-2	TGTGCCAGCAGTTACACATCATTCTATGGCTACACCTTC	CASSYTSFYGYTF
TRBD2	TRBV4-3	TRBJ2-7	TGCGCCAGCAGCCTCCGGGAGGAGGGGCCTTACGAGCAGTACTTC	CASSLREEGPYEQYF
-	TRBV5-1	TRBJ1-2	TGCGCCAGCAGCTTCGCAGGGGAATATGGCTACACCTTC	CASSFAGEYGYTF
-	TRBV29-1	TRBJ2-2	TGCAGCGGGAGGTCTAACACCGGGGAGCTGTTTTTT	CSGRSNTGELFF
TRBD1	TRBV5-1	TRBJ1-1	TGCGCCAGCAGCGAGACAGGGGGGACTGAAGCTTTCTTT	CASSETGGTEAFF